This T cell receptor (beta chain) is from a study of T cell responses to AZD1222 COVID-19 vaccine. Study details: Second doses that came at about 4 or about 12 weeks were put together.

On this clone: The antigen is unknown.

TCRdb's copy holds only in-frame clones and misses some; the assay was immunoSEQ multiplex PCR. Of approximately 120,000 clones detected, approximately 88% appear once; the ten largest clones hold less than 30%. Findings and caveats of the study: The peak T cell response came first, and repertoires were sampled only after it.

The CDR3 is 12 residues long. Germline V gene sequence: CDR1 MNHEY, CDR2 SVGAGI. V was trimmed by 8 bases and J by 0 bases, leaving 2 bases between them. Sequenced here: peripheral blood, sampled on day 0 of AZD1222 vaccination. J is TRBJ2-6 and V is TRBV6-5; no clear D gene. The receptor comes from an adult in good health. The DNA for the CDR3 is TGTGCCAGCCGCTCTGGGGCCAACGTCCTGACTTTC. Its protein is CASRSGANVLTF.